Sequencing of this TCR beta chain was carried out in a study of cytomegalovirus exposure and HLA in healthy donors. Study-level findings and limits: In presence/absence analyses, roughly uniform sequencing depth across donors was assumed. In terms of immune exposure information, only CMV serostatus was available.

Germline lookup yields CDR1 SGHTA and CDR2 FQGNSA. V shed 5 bases and J 8 bases; nucleotides not matched to a gene: 15. This CDR3 comprises 17 residues. With respect to this clone: Its antigen is still unknown.

The study ran its PCR with 60 Vbeta and 13 Jbeta primers. Repertoires were generated with immunoSEQ multiplex PCR, while TCRdb's copy carries only in-frame clones and drops some. Of 150,000 or so clones listed, 60% to 75% were seen once; the top ten hold roughly 2.8%. Sequenced material: PBMCs. This TCR was recovered from a man younger than 30 in good health and CMV-seronegative. V gene TRBV7-2 combines with J gene TRBJ2-3; 11 nucleotides match TRBD1. CDR3 bases: TGTGCCAGCAGCCTCAAACCGGGACAGGGGGGGGTAGGTACGCAGTATTTT. The encoded protein is CASSLKPGQGGVGTQYF.